The rows below give T cell receptor beta chains drawn from one sample of a study of blood T cell repertoires in COVID-19. Generated by immunoSEQ multiplex PCR, the TCRdb table keeps only in-frame clones and is missing some. There are over 70,000 clones in the sample; approximately 78% occur only once, and around 9.3% lies in the top ten. Source material: peripheral blood. Receptors were obtained from a man aged 55 to 69 with acute or convalescent COVID-19. The CDR3 runs from the conserved cysteine through the conserved F or W. The D gene is left open where the match is weak. Clone sizes are given selectively: once, few, many, or a class where the clone is expanded.

v_call	clone_size	d_call	j_call	cdr3_length	cdr3_nt	cdr3_aa
TRBV6-6	.	.	TRBJ2-7	14	TGTGCCACCTCAGTCCTTTTTGCGGGCTACGAGCAGTACTTC	CATSVLFAGYEQYF
TRBV14	once	.	TRBJ1-4	13	TGTGCCAGCAGCCTTCGAGCCGCTGAAAAACTGTTTTTT	CASSLRAAEKLFF
TRBV5-1	few	TRBD2	TRBJ2-2	18	TGCGCCAGCAGCCTCCCCACGGGAGGGCCTAGTAACACCGGGGAGCTGTTTTTT	CASSLPTGGPSNTGELFF
TRBV6-5	.	TRBD1	TRBJ1-5	14	TGTGCCAGCAGTATACAGGGGGCGGGGCAGCCCCAGCATTTT	CASSIQGAGQPQHF
TRBV28	.	.	TRBJ2-3	14	TGTGCCAGCAGTCCCGGGGTCCTCACAGATACGCAGTATTTT	CASSPGVLTDTQYF
TRBV3-1/TRBV3-2	once	.	TRBJ1-5	16	TGTGCCAGCAGCCACTCCACAGGAATTAGCAATCAGCCCCAGCATTTT	CASSHSTGISNQPQHF
TRBV10-3	.	.	TRBJ2-6	16	TGTGCCATCAACAACTTACAGGGATCTGGGGCCAACGTCCTGACTTTC	CAINNLQGSGANVLTF
TRBV11-2	.	TRBD2	TRBJ2-4	20	TGTGCCAGCAGCTTAGAGAGTCCTGGACTAGCGCTACTAGCCAAAAACATTCAGTACTTC	CASSLESPGLALLAKNIQYF
TRBV10-1	.	.	TRBJ2-2	17	TGCGCCAGCAGTCCCCTACACGGGAGAAAGAACACCGGGGAGCTGTTTTTT	CASSPLHGRKNTGELFF
TRBV7-2	.	TRBD2	TRBJ2-5	16	TGTGCCAGCAGCTTAGCGCCTGGACTAGTGCAAGAGACCCAGTACTTC	CASSLAPGLVQETQYF
TRBV5-1	.	.	TRBJ1-4	14	TGCGCCAGCAGCTTGGCCTCAGCTAATGAAAAACTGTTTTTT	CASSLASANEKLFF
TRBV7-2	few	TRBD1	TRBJ1-2	16	TGTGCCAGCAGCGGACAGACAGGGGCTCCTAACTATGGCTACACCTTC	CASSGQTGAPNYGYTF
TRBV7-9	.	.	TRBJ2-1	15	TGTGCCAGCAGCTTAACTACGGGGGTGGGGAATGAGCAGTTCTTC	CASSLTTGVGNEQFF
TRBV19	.	TRBD2	TRBJ2-5	15	TGTGCCAGTAGGGGACTAGCGGGAGGTGAAGAGACCCAGTACTTC	CASRGLAGGEETQYF
TRBV7-2	.	.	TRBJ1-5	15	TGTGCCAGCAGCTTAGTAGGGGATAGCAATCAGCCCCAGCATTTT	CASSLVGDSNQPQHF
TRBV7-2	.	TRBD2	TRBJ2-3	15	TGTGCCAGCAGCGCGTGGACTAGCGGGACAGATACGCAGTATTTT	CASSAWTSGTDTQYF
TRBV10-1	.	TRBD2	TRBJ2-4	13	TGCGCCAGCAGCCCCCTAGCGGGAGGGCCCCAGTACTTC	CASSPLAGGPQYF
TRBV9	once	.	TRBJ1-1	13	TGTGCCAGCAGCGTAGCAACTGCCACTGAAGCTTTCTTT	CASSVATATEAFF
TRBV6-5	.	TRBD1	TRBJ1-1	14	TGTGCCAGCGCCCCGGGACAGGGAACCAGAGCAGCTTTCTTT	CASAPGQGTRAAFF
TRBV5-6	.	TRBD2	TRBJ2-7	14	TGTGCCAGCAGCTTGGATCTAGCGGGGTACGAGCAGTACTTC	CASSLDLAGYEQYF
TRBV28	.	TRBD1	TRBJ1-5	13	TGTGCCAGCAGTTTGGACAGGAATCAGCCCCAGCATTTT	CASSLDRNQPQHF
TRBV18	.	TRBD2	TRBJ2-1	15	TGTGCCAGCTCACCAACTAGCGGGAGGGCCAATGAGCAGTTCTTC	CASSPTSGRANEQFF
TRBV7-2	.	.	TRBJ1-2	13	TGTGCCGGTCGGACTGGGGGGAACTATGGCTACACCTTC	CAGRTGGNYGYTF
TRBV12-3/TRBV12-4	.	.	TRBJ1-5	12	TGTGCCAGTAAAGAAGCCAATCAGCCCCAGCATTTT	CASKEANQPQHF
TRBV12-3/TRBV12-4	few	.	TRBJ1-2	13	TGTGCCAGCAGCATAGACAGTAACTATGGCTACACCTTC	CASSIDSNYGYTF
TRBV5-8	.	.	TRBJ2-1	15	TGTGCCAGCAGCTTGGAGATGAGCTCCTACAATGAGCAGTTCTTC	CASSLEMSSYNEQFF
TRBV7-2	few	.	TRBJ2-5	14	TGTGCCAGCAGCTTAAGCGGAGGGCAAGAGACCCAGTACTTC	CASSLSGGQETQYF
TRBV6-5	.	.	TRBJ2-7	13	TGTGCCAGTTCTCCGCAGGGAATTGGCGAGCAGTACTTC	CASSPQGIGEQYF
TRBV24-1	.	.	TRBJ2-1	14	TGTGCCACCAGTGCTGCGGGAACGTACAATGAGCAGTTCTTC	CATSAAGTYNEQFF
TRBV6-1	.	TRBD2	TRBJ2-1	13	TGTGCCAGCAGTGAACTTGGGCGGGAGGAGCAGTTCTTC	CASSELGREEQFF
TRBV14	.	.	TRBJ2-2	18	TGTGCCAGCAGCCAAGAGAAGGACACACACCCTGGCGGCGGGGAGCTGTTTTTT	CASSQEKDTHPGGGELFF
TRBV7-2	few	TRBD2	TRBJ2-3	13	TGTGCCAGCAGCTCTACCAATAGCGGGGGGGGTTATTTT	CASSSTNSGGGYF
TRBV28	.	TRBD2	TRBJ2-2	13	TGTGCCTCTAGGGAGGGGACCACCGGGGAGCTGTTTTTT	CASREGTTGELFF
TRBV29-1	.	TRBD1	TRBJ1-2	14	TGCAGCGTTGGCCGGGGGACAGGGGTGGGCGGCTACACCTTC	CSVGRGTGVGGYTF
TRBV20-1	once	.	TRBJ2-7	11	TGCAGTGCTAAACCCGGGTACGAGCAGTACTTC	CSAKPGYEQYF
TRBV7-6	.	TRBD1	TRBJ1-1	19	TGTGCCAGCAGCTCGATACATCCGGGGACAGGGGGCGAAGGCACTGAAGCTTTCTTT	CASSSIHPGTGGEGTEAFF
TRBV18	.	.	TRBJ1-2	15	TGTGCCAGCTCTCCTAATGGGCAGACTAACTATGGCTACACCTTC	CASSPNGQTNYGYTF